Sequencing of this TCR beta chain was carried out in a study of beta chain features in type 1 diabetes. Across the study: Over all samples combined, fewer than 130,000,000 sorted cells were examined.

Study-level results: Compared to healthy donors, patients appeared to have naive, central memory and Treg TCRB repertoires that were more alike.

TCRB transcripts that were expressed got sequenced, as all of the isolated RNA had been reverse transcribed. Using immunoSEQ multiplex PCR, the repertoire was profiled, and TCRdb retains in-frame clones only, with some absent. The data contain around 240,000 clones, around 68% of them singletons. Regarding this clone: The antigen remains undetermined.

CDR3 size: 13 residues. Looked up from germline, CDR1 is SGHRS and CDR2 is YFSETQ. The ends were cut back, 1 base at V and 4 bases at J, with 8 bases in the middle. Blood was collected once per donor into heparin, averaging approximately 0.12 L. Naive, central memory, regulatory and stem cell-like memory cells within the CD4+ compartment were sorted using CD45RO/CCR7/CD25/CD127/CD95/CD27. This chain joins TRBV5-1 and TRBJ2-5; D unresolved. The sample taken for sequencing was naive CD4+ T cells from blood. The TCR originated in a man under 40 in good health. The CDR3 is CASSLTGGETQYF. The CDR3 nucleotides are TGCGCCAGCAGCTTGACGGGCGGAGAGACCCAGTACTTC.